The present entry profiles one T cell receptor beta chain with its context. The data stem from a study of cytomegalovirus exposure and HLA in healthy donors. The V and J ends lost 5 bases and 0 bases respectively, with 5 bases between them. Germline assignment: CDR1 DFQATT and CDR2 SNEGSKA (reference sequence). CDR3 length equals 11 residues. Profiled with immunoSEQ multiplex PCR; TCRdb holds only in-frame clones, not every one. Among about 200,000 clones, around 88% were seen once, and the ten largest hold more than 1.1%. The chain recombines TRBV20-1 with TRBJ2-7; D call uncertain. The sequence came from a woman between 18 and 29 years old in good health and CMV-seronegative. The source material was PBMCs. The CDR3 DNA follows: TGCAGTGCTTGGCTCTCCTACGAGCAGTACTTC. Protein product: CSAWLSYEQYF.